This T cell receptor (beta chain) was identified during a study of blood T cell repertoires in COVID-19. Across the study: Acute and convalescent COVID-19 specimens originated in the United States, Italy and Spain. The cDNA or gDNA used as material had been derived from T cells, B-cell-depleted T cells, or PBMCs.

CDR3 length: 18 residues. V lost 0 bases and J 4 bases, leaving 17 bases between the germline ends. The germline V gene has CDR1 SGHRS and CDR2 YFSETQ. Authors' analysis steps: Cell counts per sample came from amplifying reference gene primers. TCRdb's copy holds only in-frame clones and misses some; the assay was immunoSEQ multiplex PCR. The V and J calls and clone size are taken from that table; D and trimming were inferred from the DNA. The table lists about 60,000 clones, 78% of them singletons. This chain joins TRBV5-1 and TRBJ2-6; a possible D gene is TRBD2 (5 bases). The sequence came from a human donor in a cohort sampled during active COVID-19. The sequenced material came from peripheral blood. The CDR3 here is CASSLVAGSAPGANVLTF. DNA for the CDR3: TGCGCCAGCAGCTTGGTGGCGGGCTCTGCCCCCGGGGCCAACGTCCTGACTTTC.